The 6 T cell receptor beta chains reported below all come from one sample, sequenced in a study of blood T cell repertoires in COVID-19. The assay was immunoSEQ multiplex PCR, and TCRdb's table has in-frame clones only and misses some. This sample has 150,000 or so clones, with over 65% found just once. The sample was peripheral blood. Source of these receptors: a woman aged 80 or older with active or convalescent COVID-19.

This clone has only a few counts. This CDR3 reads CASSMAGLAGGRQFF. The CDR3 DNA is TGTGCCAGTAGTATGGCGGGACTAGCGGGGGGGCGGCAGTTCTTC. This chain links TRBV19 with TRBJ2-1; 16 positions agree with TRBD2. The junction had 5 bases not matched to a gene; V was cut back by 3 bases and J by 12 bases. The CDR3 runs 15 residues. Germline V gene data show CDR1 as LNHDA and CDR2 as SQIVND (reference sequence).

This clone was counted only a few times. V usage is TRBV19 and J usage is TRBJ1-4, with TRBD1 identical over 9 bases. Germline V gives CDR1 LNHDA, CDR2 SQIVND (reference sequence). Trimming cost V 5 bases and J 6 bases; bases outside gene matches: 7. The CDR3 loop spans 15 amino acids. This CDR3 is CASSPAGTGHEKLFF. The CDR3 region has the DNA TGTGCCAGTAGTCCCGCCGGGACAGGGCATGAAAAACTGTTTTTT.

The chain uses TRBV25-1 and TRBJ2-5; tentatively, D is TRBD2 (5 bases). The CDR3 runs 14 residues. Germline V lookup: CDR1 MGHDK, CDR2 SYGVNS. The V end was cut by 2 bases, the J end by 1 base, with 8 bases between. The DNA of the CDR3 is TGTGCCAGCAGTGAACGGAGGATCCAAGAGACCCAGTACTTC. This sequence encodes CASSERRIQETQYF.

This chain links TRBV5-1 with TRBJ1-4; D is possibly TRBD1 (5 bases). The CDR3 is 13 residues long. The germline V and J ends were trimmed by 0 bases and 5 bases, with 5 bases remaining between them. CDR1 is SGHRS, CDR2 YFSETQ, per germline. CDR3 bases: TGCGCCAGCAGCTTGGACAGGAATGAAAAACTGTTTTTT. It codes for CASSLDRNEKLFF.

Details on this clone: One end of the junction fails to match germline, which may point to a read error. V is TRBV11-3 and J is TRBJ2-7, with 10 bases matching TRBD2. Looked up from germline, CDR1 is SGHNT and CDR2 is YENEEA. The CDR3 runs 12 residues. As DNA, the CDR3 is TGTGCCAGCAGCAAGGGACTAGCGAACCAAGGCTTC. Its translation is CASSKGLANQGF.

The CDR3 DNA follows: TGTGCCAGCAGAGTCTCAGGGAATATTCAGTACTTC. Protein product: CASRVSGNIQYF. The chain recombines TRBV2 with TRBJ2-4; tentatively, D is TRBD1 (5 bases). The ends were cut back, 6 bases at V and 10 bases at J, with 13 bases in the middle. Germline lookup yields CDR1 SNHLY and CDR2 FYNNEI. There are 12 residues in the CDR3. The variable domain in full, with the rest retrieved from reference TRBV2 and TRBJ2-4, is EPEVTQTPSHQVTQMGQEVILRCVPISNHLYFYWYRQILGQKVEFLVSFYNNEISEKSEIFDDQFSVERPDGSNFTLKIRSTKLEDSAMYFCASRVSGNIQYFGAGTRLSVL.